This T cell receptor (beta chain) was sequenced for a study of early T cells in non-severe SARS-CoV-2 infection. Study as a whole: With bulk RNA from unsorted whole blood as input, sequencing yielded unpaired chains.

Individual cDNA molecules received unique molecular identifiers during library preparation. Each CDR3 protein is one row after TCRdb ran MiXCR on the 5' RACE reads. The table shows under 70,000 distinct CDR3 sequences, with around 6.5% occurring only once. The sample holds a few counts of this clonotype. Its antigen is undetermined. General observations from the study: VDJdb matching, biased toward anti-spike CD8 responses, missed private and CD4 specificities.

This receptor was identified in an adult who was a healthcare worker with PCR-confirmed SARS-CoV-2 infection or an uninfected control (not recorded which). The source was whole blood, collected at baseline.

CDR3 loop: CASSQPGQGRNEQFF. DNA for the CDR3: TGCGCCAGCAGCCAGCCGGGACAGGGGAGGAATGAGCAGTTCTTC. V and J are TRBV4-3 and TRBJ2-1; 10 bases agree with TRBD1. The germline gives CDR1 LGHNA, CDR2 YSLEER. V shed 3 bases and J 7 bases; nucleotides not matched to a gene: 6. CDR3 length equals 15 residues.